The 27 T cell receptor beta chains in this list originate from one sample, sequenced in a study of spatial heterogeneity in lung cancer. The time point is: sample taken at primary tumor resection. Material for sequencing was whole RNA from tumor, nontumor lung or frozen PBMC, left unsorted. MiXCR, run by TCRdb on the 5' RACE reads, gives a single entry per CDR3 protein. The data hold some 47,000 distinct CDR3 sequences, with approximately 7.6% observed a single time. The sample here was PBMCs, taken at surgery. The source of these receptors is a female donor with early-stage non-small cell lung cancer.

V and J are TRBV29-1 and TRBJ2-1; tentatively, D is TRBD1 (5 bases). There are 16 residues in the CDR3. Trimming removed 0 bases from V and 3 bases from J, with 15 bases in between. Germline V lookup: CDR1 SQVTM, CDR2 ANQGSEA. The chain's CDR3 is CSVEDSPDSVYNEQFF. The CDR3 DNA reads as TGCAGCGTTGAAGACTCACCAGACAGCGTCTACAATGAGCAGTTCTTC.

CDR3 coding DNA: TGTGCCAGCAGCTTAGAGACAGGGGAAGGTGAAAAACTGTTTTTT. As protein: CASSLETGEGEKLFF. The V and J genes are TRBV7-9 and TRBJ1-4; TRBD1 matches at 8 bases. There are 15 residues in the CDR3. V was clipped by 1 base and J by 7 bases; unmatched bases: 5. Germline V gene sequence: CDR1 SEHNR, CDR2 FQNEAQ (reference sequence).

This clonotype was counted many times. The chain carries TRBV11-2 and TRBJ2-1, with D possibly TRBD2 on 5 matching bases. Trimming cost V 2 bases and J 12 bases, with 20 bases left between them. The CDR3 loop spans 15 amino acids. Germline V lookup: CDR1 SGHAT, CDR2 FQNNGV. In nucleotides, the CDR3 is TGTGCCAGCAGCTTAACTAGGGAGATTTTGTATGGGCAGTTCTTC. Protein: CASSLTREILYGQFF.

On this clonotype itself: This may arise from a read error, as a much more abundant clone is one base away. The CDR3 does not close with the conserved phenylalanine or tryptophan, likely indicating a read error. The V call is TRBV2, the J call TRBJ2-1, with 11 bases that match TRBD2. The germline V gene has CDR1 SNHLY and CDR2 FYNNEI. J gave up 2 bases and V 1 base, and 10 bases lay outside the gene matches. The CDR3 runs to 19 residues. The CDR3 region is CASSEVLLAGGRAYNEQFS. The CDR3 DNA follows: TGTGCCAGCAGTGAAGTCCTTCTAGCGGGGGGAAGAGCCTACAATGAGCAGTTCTCC.

The genes are TRBV5-1 and TRBJ1-5; TRBD1 might be the D (6 bases). Per germline, CDR1 SGHRS and CDR2 YFSETQ. The CDR3 sequence is 15 residues long. The V and J ends lost 4 bases and 6 bases respectively, with 17 bases between them. The CDR3 sequence is CASSESGVPLQPQHF. CDR3 nucleotide sequence: TGCGCCAGCAGCGAATCAGGGGTCCCTCTTCAGCCCCAGCATTTT. The full variable domain, completed using reference TRBV5-1 and TRBJ1-5, is KAGVTQTPRYLIKTRGQQVTLSCSPISGHRSVSWYQQTPGQGLQFLFEYFSETQRNKGNFPGRFSGRQFSNSRSEMNVSTLELGDSALYLCASSESGVPLQPQHFGDGTRLSIL.

There are many counts of this clonotype. J is TRBJ2-1 and V is TRBV7-8, with D unclear. The CDR3 is 14 amino acids. Germline lookup yields CDR1 SGHVS and CDR2 FQNEAQ. Trimming left V 1 base short and J 5 bases short, with 9 bases between. CDR3 protein: CASSLGRRDNEQFF. The CDR3 DNA reads as TGTGCCAGCAGCTTAGGGCGCCGGGACAATGAGCAGTTCTTC.

This clonotype was seen more than once but under ten times. The chain couples TRBV5-6 to TRBJ2-3, with 7 positions matching TRBD2. Germline values: CDR1 SGHDT, CDR2 YYEEEE. Trimming took 4 bases from V and 4 from J; bases not matched to a gene: 6. The CDR3 covers 14 residues. Here the CDR3 DNA reads TGTGCCAGCAGCCCCAGCGGGGCGGCAGATACGCAGTATTTT. Translating gives CASSPSGAADTQYF.

CDR3 sequence (DNA): TGTGCCACCCGCGGGGGTGGTGAAAAACTGTTTTTT. Amino acid sequence: CATRGGGEKLFF. V is TRBV12-3 or TRBV12-4 and J is TRBJ1-4; D is possibly TRBD1 (5 bases). This CDR3 comprises 12 residues. V shed 10 bases and J shed 7 bases, with 13 bases lying between them.

This clonotype has more than one count but fewer than ten. V and J are TRBV2 and TRBJ2-7; D gene uncertain. Germline assignment: CDR1 SNHLY and CDR2 FYNNEI. CDR3 length equals 13 residues. The germline V and J ends were trimmed by 3 bases and 4 bases, with 10 bases remaining between them. CDR3 region: CASSEGSAYEQYF. DNA for the CDR3: TGTGCCAGCAGTGAGGGCAGTGCATACGAGCAGTACTTC. Using reference TRBV2 and TRBJ2-7 for the parts outside the CDR3, the full variable domain is EPEVTQTPSHQVTQMGQEVILRCVPISNHLYFYWYRQILGQKVEFLVSFYNNEISEKSEIFDDQFSVERPDGSNFTLKIRSTKLEDSAMYFCASSEGSAYEQYFGPGTRLTVT.

The table lists this clonotype with a few counts. V usage is TRBV27 and J usage is TRBJ2-2; D perhaps matches TRBD2 (6 bases). V was pared by 4 bases and J by 3 bases, with 15 bases between. The germline V gene encodes CDR1 MNHEY and CDR2 SMNVEV (reference sequence). The CDR3 spans 16 residues. The DNA for the CDR3 is TGTGCCAGCAGTTCGCCCGCACGGGGGTACACCGGGGAGCTGTTTTTT. This gives the protein CASSSPARGYTGELFF.

Remarks on this clonotype: This sequence may be a read error, since a much larger clone differs from it by one base. This chain uses TRBV6-5 with TRBJ2-2, with D perhaps TRBD1 or TRBD2 (6 bases each). From germline, CDR1 is MNHEY and CDR2 SVGAGI. The CDR3 runs 17 residues. The DNA for the CDR3 is TGTGCCAGCAGTTACTCGGAGGGGGTCCTGAACATCGGGGAGCTGTTTTTT. Translation: CASSYSEGVLNIGELFF.

This clonotype was detected many times. This chain connects TRBV7-2 to TRBJ2-7; D is possibly TRBD2 (7 bases). Germline lookup yields CDR1 SGHTA and CDR2 FQGNSA. The CDR3 runs to 14 residues. V lost 2 bases, J lost 5 bases, and 13 bases lay in between. The CDR3 loop is CASSLLGGADEQYF. CDR3 in DNA: TGTGCCAGCAGCTTACTAGGGGGGGCGGACGAGCAGTACTTC.

This clonotype was seen repeatedly, ten times or more. This chain links TRBV5-5 with TRBJ2-4; TRBD1 aligns across 9 bases. The CDR3 runs 14 residues. Germline-derived CDR1 and CDR2 are SGHKS and YYEKEE (reference sequence). V was pared by 5 bases and J by 8 bases, with 8 bases of the junction left unmatched. CDR3: CASSNTGGPDIQYF. The CDR3 nucleotides are TGTGCCAGCAGTAATACAGGGGGCCCGGACATTCAGTACTTC.

This clonotype was counted ten times or more. The rearrangement uses TRBV2 and TRBJ2-7, with 9 bases identical to TRBD1. Germline CDR1 is SNHLY and CDR2 is FYNNEI. Germline trimming cut 10 bases from V and 1 base from J; bases unmatched to any gene: 17. This CDR3 contains 17 residues. The CDR3 region is CATFGGTGMMGSYEQYF. The CDR3 DNA sequence: TGTGCCACCTTTGGTGGGACAGGGATGATGGGGTCCTACGAGCAGTACTTC.

This clonotype came up many times. The chain has TRBV20-1 and TRBJ2-2; TRBD2 might be the D (6 bases). The V and J ends lost 3 bases and 1 base respectively, with 9 bases between them. Per the germline V gene, CDR1 is DFQATT and CDR2 is SNEGSKA (reference sequence). The CDR3 loop spans 14 amino acids. CDR3 sequence: CSASRDWNTGELFF. The CDR3 nucleotides are TGCAGTGCTAGTAGGGACTGGAACACCGGGGAGCTGTTTTTT.

The V call is TRBV5-1, the J call TRBJ1-5; D is uncertain. Trimming cost V 0 bases and J 5 bases, with 6 bases left between them. Germline V CDR1 and CDR2: SGHRS, YFSETQ. The CDR3 length is 13 residues. In nucleotides, the CDR3 is TGCGCCAGCAGCTTGGGTATCGATCAGCCCCAGCATTTT. The encoded protein is CASSLGIDQPQHF.

The J gene is TRBJ2-1, the V gene TRBV6-6, with 12 nucleotides matching TRBD2. Germline CDR1 reads MNHNY; CDR2 reads SVGAGI (reference sequence). The J segment lost 0 bases and the V segment lost 4 bases, leaving 1 base of the junction unmatched. There are 16 residues in the CDR3. CDR3 bases: TGTGCCAGCAGTTCGGGACTAGCGGGCTCCTACAATGAGCAGTTCTTC. Protein sequence: CASSSGLAGSYNEQFF.

The chain is built from TRBV30 and TRBJ2-1; 9 bases agree with TRBD1. The trim removed 0 bases at V and 4 bases at J, leaving 1 base unmatched. Germline CDR1 reads GTSNPN; CDR2 reads SVGIG (reference sequence). The CDR3 length is 14 residues. CDR3 loop: CAWSVGTGYNEQFF. The CDR3 DNA is TGTGCCTGGAGTGTTGGGACAGGGTACAATGAGCAGTTCTTC.

In its sample, this clonotype was seen a few times. The chain has TRBV6-2 or TRBV6-3 and TRBJ2-7, with 7 bases that match TRBD1. The CDR3 has 16 amino acids. Germline V gene sequence: CDR1 MNHEY, CDR2 SVGEGT. Trimming cost V 0 bases and J 1 base; bases outside gene matches: 6. CDR3 residues: CASSYSLRDRSYEQYF. The CDR3 nucleotides read TGTGCCAGCAGTTACTCCCTCCGGGACAGATCCTACGAGCAGTACTTC.

This clonotype was observed a few times. The J gene is TRBJ1-5, the V gene TRBV25-1; 10 nucleotides align to TRBD1. The V gene's germline CDR1 is MGHDK and CDR2 SYGVNS. With 5 bases clipped from V and 2 bases from J, the junction kept 6 bases outside the gene matches. The CDR3 loop spans 16 amino acids. The CDR3 DNA sequence: TGTGCCAGCAGTAATTGGGACAGGGGTGGCAATCAGCCCCAGCATTTT. It encodes CASSNWDRGGNQPQHF.

This clonotype was counted at least ten times. V gene TRBV29-1 combines with J gene TRBJ2-5; TRBD2 agrees at 14 bases. Germline-derived CDR1 and CDR2 are SQVTM and ANQGSEA. This CDR3 has 17 amino acids. Trimming at V came to 0 bases and at J to 1 base, leaving 4 bases not matched to a gene. In DNA, the CDR3 is TGCAGCGTTGAAGATTGGACTAGCGGGGGGCCCCAAGAGACCCAGTACTTC. Its protein product is CSVEDWTSGGPQETQYF.

This clonotype counts as medium-sized. The chain combines TRBV7-9 with TRBJ2-5; 11 bases fit TRBD2. This CDR3 is 17 amino acids long. CDR1 is SEHNR, CDR2 FQNEAQ, per germline (reference sequence). The V gene end was trimmed by 5 bases and the J gene end by 0 bases; junction bases not matched to a gene: 8. DNA of the CDR3: TGTGCCAGCAGCCAAATTGGGACTAGCGGTAACCAAGAGACCCAGTACTTC. Amino acids: CASSQIGTSGNQETQYF.

This clonotype was observed a handful of times. The genes are TRBV2 and TRBJ2-3; D not resolved. This CDR3 spans 15 amino acids. Germline assignment: CDR1 SNHLY and CDR2 FYNNEI. V was cut by 3 bases and J by 1 base, with 11 bases left in between. The CDR3 protein is CASSERRSRTDTQYF. The CDR3 DNA reads as TGTGCCAGCAGTGAGAGGCGGTCTCGCACAGATACGCAGTATTTT.

This chain joins TRBV11-2 and TRBJ1-4; TRBD1 might be the D (5 bases). The V gene's germline CDR1 is SGHAT and CDR2 FQNNGV. The CDR3 consists of 16 residues. V gave up 5 bases and J gave up 7 bases, with 20 bases separating them. The DNA for the CDR3 is TGTGCCAGCAGCCCCGGTGCGGGGGTTGGACTTGAAAAACTGTTTTTT. Protein product: CASSPGAGVGLEKLFF.

This chain connects TRBV7-8 to TRBJ2-2, with D tentatively TRBD2 (6 bases). The CDR3 is 16 amino acids. V lost 1 base, J lost 2 bases, and 11 bases lay in between. The germline V gene has CDR1 SGHVS and CDR2 FQNEAQ. The CDR3 sequence: CASSLGTNENTGELFF. CDR3 nucleotide sequence: TGTGCCAGCAGCTTAGGGACTAACGAAAACACCGGGGAGCTGTTTTTT.

This clonotype has a handful of counts. The J gene is TRBJ2-2, the V gene TRBV7-9; D is unclear. V gave up 5 bases and J gave up 3 bases, with 7 bases separating them. This CDR3 has 13 residues. Germline V gene lookup returns CDR1 SEHNR and CDR2 FQNEAQ (reference sequence). CDR3 bases: TGTGCCAGCAGCGAGAGGTACACCGGGGAGCTGTTTTTT. Residues: CASSERYTGELFF.

Only a few counts were recorded for this clonotype. The chain couples TRBV30 to TRBJ2-3; possible D gene TRBD2, 6 bases. The V end lost 3 bases, the J end lost 1 base, and 8 bases lay between the germline ends. Germline CDR1 reads GTSNPN; CDR2 reads SVGIG (reference sequence). This CDR3 is 13 amino acids long. The CDR3 loop is CAWRERGTDTQYF. CDR3 DNA: TGTGCCTGGAGAGAGCGGGGCACAGATACGCAGTATTTT.